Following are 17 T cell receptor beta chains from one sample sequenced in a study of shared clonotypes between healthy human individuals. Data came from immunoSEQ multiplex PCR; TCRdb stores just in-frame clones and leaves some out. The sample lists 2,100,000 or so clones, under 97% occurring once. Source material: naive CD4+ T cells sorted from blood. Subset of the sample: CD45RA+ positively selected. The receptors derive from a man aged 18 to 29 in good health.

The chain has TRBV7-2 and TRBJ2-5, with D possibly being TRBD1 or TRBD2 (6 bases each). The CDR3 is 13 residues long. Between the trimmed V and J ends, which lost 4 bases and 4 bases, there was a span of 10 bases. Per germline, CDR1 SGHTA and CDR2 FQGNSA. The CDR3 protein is CASSSGEVETQYF. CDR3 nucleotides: TGTGCCAGCAGCTCAGGGGAGGTAGAGACCCAGTACTTC.

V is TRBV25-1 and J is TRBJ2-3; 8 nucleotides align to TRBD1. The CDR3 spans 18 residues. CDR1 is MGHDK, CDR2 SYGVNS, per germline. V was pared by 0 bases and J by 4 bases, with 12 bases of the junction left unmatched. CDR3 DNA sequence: TGTGCCAGCAGTGAATATCACCGAGGCAGGGGGCGTCCAGATACGCAGTATTTT. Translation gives CASSEYHRGRGRPDTQYF.

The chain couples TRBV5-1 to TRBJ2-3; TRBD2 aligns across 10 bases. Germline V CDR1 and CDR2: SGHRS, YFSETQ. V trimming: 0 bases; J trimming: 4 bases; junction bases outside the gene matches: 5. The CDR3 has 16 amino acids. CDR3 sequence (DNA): TGCGCCAGCAGCTTGGATCCAGCGGGAGGGGCAGATACGCAGTATTTT. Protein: CASSLDPAGGADTQYF.

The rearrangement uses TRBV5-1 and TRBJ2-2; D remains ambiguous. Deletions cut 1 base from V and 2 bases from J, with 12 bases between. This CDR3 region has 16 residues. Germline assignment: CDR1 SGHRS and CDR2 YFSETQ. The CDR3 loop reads CASSLPGFFNTGELFF. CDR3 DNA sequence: TGCGCCAGCAGCTTGCCCGGGTTTTTCAACACCGGGGAGCTGTTTTTT.

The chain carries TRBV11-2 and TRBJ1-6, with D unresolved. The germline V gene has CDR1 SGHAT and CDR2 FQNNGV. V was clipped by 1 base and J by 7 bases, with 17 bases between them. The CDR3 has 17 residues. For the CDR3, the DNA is TGTGCCAGCAGCTTAGTTCCCTCCTCGGCTTCCAATTCACCCCTCCACTTT. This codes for CASSLVPSSASNSPLHF.

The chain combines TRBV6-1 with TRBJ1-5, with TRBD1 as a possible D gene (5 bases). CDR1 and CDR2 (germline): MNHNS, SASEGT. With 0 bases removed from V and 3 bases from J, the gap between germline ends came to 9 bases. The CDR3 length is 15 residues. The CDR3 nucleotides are TGTGCCAGCAGTGAAGCGCGGACACTCAATCAGCCCCAGCATTTT. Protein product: CASSEARTLNQPQHF.

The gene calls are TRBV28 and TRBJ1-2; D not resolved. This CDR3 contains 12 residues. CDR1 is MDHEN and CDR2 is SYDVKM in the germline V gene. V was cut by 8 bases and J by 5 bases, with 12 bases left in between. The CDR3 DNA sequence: TGTGCCAGCGCGCCAGGATCGTATGGCTACACCTTC. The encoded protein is CASAPGSYGYTF.

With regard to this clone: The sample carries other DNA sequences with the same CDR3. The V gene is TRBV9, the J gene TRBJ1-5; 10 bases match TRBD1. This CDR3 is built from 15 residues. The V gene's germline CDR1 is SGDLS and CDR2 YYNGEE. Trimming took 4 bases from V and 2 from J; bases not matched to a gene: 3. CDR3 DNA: TGTGCCAGCAGCTCCGGACAGGGGGGCAATCAGCCCCAGCATTTT. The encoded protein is CASSSGQGGNQPQHF.

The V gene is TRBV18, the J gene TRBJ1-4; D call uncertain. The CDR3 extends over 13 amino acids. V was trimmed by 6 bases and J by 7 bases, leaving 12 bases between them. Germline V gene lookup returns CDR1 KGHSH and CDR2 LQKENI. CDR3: CASSPPGSEKLFF. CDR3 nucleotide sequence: TGTGCCAGCTCCCCTCCGGGGAGTGAAAAACTGTTTTTT.

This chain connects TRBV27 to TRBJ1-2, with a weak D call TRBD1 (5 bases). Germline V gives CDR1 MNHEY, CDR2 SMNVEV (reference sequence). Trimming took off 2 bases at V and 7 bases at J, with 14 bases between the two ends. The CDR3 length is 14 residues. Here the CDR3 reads CASSLIGGGSGYTF. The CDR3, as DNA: TGTGCCAGCAGTTTAATTGGTGGGGGGTCTGGCTACACCTTC.

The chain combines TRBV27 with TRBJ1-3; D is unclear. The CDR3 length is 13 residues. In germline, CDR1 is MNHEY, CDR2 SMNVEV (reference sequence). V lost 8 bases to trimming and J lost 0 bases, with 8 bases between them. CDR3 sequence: CASRQFSGNTIYF. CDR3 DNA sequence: TGTGCCAGCCGTCAGTTCTCTGGAAACACCATATATTTT.

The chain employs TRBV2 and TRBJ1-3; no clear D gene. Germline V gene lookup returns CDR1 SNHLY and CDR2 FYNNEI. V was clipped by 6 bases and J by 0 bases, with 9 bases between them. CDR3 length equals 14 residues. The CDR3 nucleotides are TGTGCCAGCAGCCCCCTGAGCTCTGGAAACACCATATATTTT. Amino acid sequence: CASSPLSSGNTIYF.

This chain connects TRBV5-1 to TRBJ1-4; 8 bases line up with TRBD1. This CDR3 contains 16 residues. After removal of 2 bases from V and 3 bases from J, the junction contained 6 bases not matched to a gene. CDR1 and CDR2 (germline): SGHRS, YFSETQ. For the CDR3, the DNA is TGCGCCAGCAGCTTCAATGGACAGGGAGCTAATGAAAAACTGTTTTTT. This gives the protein CASSFNGQGANEKLFF. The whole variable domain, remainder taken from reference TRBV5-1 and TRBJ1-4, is KAGVTQTPRYLIKTRGQQVTLSCSPISGHRSVSWYQQTPGQGLQFLFEYFSETQRNKGNFPGRFSGRQFSNSRSEMNVSTLELGDSALYLCASSFNGQGANEKLFFGSGTQLSVL.

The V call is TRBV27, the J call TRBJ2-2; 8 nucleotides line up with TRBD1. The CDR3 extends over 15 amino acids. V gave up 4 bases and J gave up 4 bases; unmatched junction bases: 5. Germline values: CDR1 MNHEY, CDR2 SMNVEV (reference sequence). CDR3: CASSSRDRLTGELFF. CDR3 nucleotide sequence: TGTGCCAGCAGTTCTCGGGACAGGCTCACCGGGGAGCTGTTTTTT.

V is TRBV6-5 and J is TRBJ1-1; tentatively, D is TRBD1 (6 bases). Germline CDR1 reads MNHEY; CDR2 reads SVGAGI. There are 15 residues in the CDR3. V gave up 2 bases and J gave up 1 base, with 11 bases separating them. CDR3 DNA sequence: TGTGCCAGCAGTTACGCGGGGGGCCCGAACACTGAAGCTTTCTTT. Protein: CASSYAGGPNTEAFF.

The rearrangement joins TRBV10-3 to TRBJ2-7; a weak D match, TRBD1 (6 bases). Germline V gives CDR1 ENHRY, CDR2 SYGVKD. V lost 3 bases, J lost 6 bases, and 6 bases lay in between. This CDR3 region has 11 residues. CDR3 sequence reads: CAISDRGEQYF. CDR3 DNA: TGTGCCATCAGTGACAGGGGCGAGCAGTACTTC.

The CDR3 loop is CASSLYSEQYF. In DNA form, the CDR3 reads TGTGCCAGCAGCTTATATTCCGAGCAGTACTTC. The chain employs TRBV7-2 and TRBJ2-7; D remains unclear. Trimming stripped 2 bases from V and 6 bases from J, with 5 bases between. CDR3 length: 11 amino acids. CDR1 and CDR2 from the germline V gene are SGHTA and FQGNSA.